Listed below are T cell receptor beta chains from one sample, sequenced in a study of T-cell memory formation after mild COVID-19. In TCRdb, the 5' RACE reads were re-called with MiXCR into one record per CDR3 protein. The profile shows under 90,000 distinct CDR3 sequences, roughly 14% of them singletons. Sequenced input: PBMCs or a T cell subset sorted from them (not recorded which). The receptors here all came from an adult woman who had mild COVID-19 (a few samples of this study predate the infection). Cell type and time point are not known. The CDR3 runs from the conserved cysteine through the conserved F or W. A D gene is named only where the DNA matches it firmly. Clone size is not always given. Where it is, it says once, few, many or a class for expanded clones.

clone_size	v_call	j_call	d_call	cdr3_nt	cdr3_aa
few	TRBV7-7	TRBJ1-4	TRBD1	TGTGCTAGCAGCTGCAGACCGAGTGCACGACAGGGCCGAAATGAAAAACTGTTTTTT	CASSCRPSARQGRNEKLFF
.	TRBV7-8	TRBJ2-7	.	TGTGCCAGCAGCGGCAGCTCCTACGAGCAGTACTTC	CASSGSSYEQYF
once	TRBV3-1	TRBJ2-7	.	TGTGCCAGCAGCCCACGGCGCGGGACTCTCGCCTACGAGCAGTACTTC	CASSPRRGTLAYEQYF
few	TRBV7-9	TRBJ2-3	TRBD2	TGTGCCAGCAGCATCACTAGCGGGGGTACAGATACGCAGTATTTT	CASSITSGGTDTQYF
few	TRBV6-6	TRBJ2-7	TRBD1	TGTGCCAGCAGAGTATTGGGACAGACCTACGAGCAGTACTTC	CASRVLGQTYEQYF
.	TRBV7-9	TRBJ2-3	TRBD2	TGTGCCAGCAGCGGACTAGCGAGCACAGATACGCAGTATTTT	CASSGLASTDTQYF
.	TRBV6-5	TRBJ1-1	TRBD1	TGTGCCAGCAGTGGTCCGGGACAGGGGGTTTTTGAAGCTTTCTTT	CASSGPGQGVFEAFF
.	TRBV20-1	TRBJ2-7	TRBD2	TGCAGTGCTAGGGAGCGGGGGGGCTACGAGCAGTACTTC	CSARERGGYEQYF
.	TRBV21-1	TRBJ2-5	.	TGTGCCAGCAGCAAAAGGGGATCGAGGTGCGGGGGGAATCAAGAGACCCAGTACTTC	CASSKRGSRCGGNQETQYF
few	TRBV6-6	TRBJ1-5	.	TGTGCCAGCAGTTACGGTTTTGAGAGCCGATTAAGCAATCAGCCCCAGCATTTT	CASSYGFESRLSNQPQHF
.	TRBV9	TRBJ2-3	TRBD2	TGTGCCAGCAGCCCCCAGAGCGGGGGCTTCACAGATACGCAGTATTTT	CASSPQSGGFTDTQYF
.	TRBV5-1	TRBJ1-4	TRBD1	TGCGCCAGCAGCTCGCACCCACAGGGGGAATATGAAAAACTGTTTTTT	CASSSHPQGEYEKLFF
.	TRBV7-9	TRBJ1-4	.	TGTGCCAGCAGCTTAGGCCGGGACAACAATGAAAAACTGTTTTTT	CASSLGRDNNEKLFF
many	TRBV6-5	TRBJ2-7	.	TGTGCCAGCAGTACAGGGCGTCAGGGAAGCTACGAGCAGTACTTC	CASSTGRQGSYEQYF
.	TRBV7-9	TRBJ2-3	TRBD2	TGTGCCAGCAGTCCTAGCGGGAGGAGCACAGATACGCAGTATTTT	CASSPSGRSTDTQYF
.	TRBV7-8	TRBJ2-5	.	TGTGCCACCGCCCGGGACAACAGGGAGACCCAGTACTTC	CATARDNRETQYF
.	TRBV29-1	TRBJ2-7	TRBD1	TGCAGCGCCGAGACAGGGACGGCCTACGAGCAGTACTTC	CSAETGTAYEQYF
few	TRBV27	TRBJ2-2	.	TGTGCCAGCCGAGGGGTTGAGGGGAGCTTGACCGGGGAGCTGTTTTTT	CASRGVEGSLTGELFF
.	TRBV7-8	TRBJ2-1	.	TGTGCCAGCAGCTACCGAGGGGCAGGCTCCTACAATGAGCAGTTCTTC	CASSYRGAGSYNEQFF
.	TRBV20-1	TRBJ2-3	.	TGCAGTGCTAGTCCCCCTGACTTTGAGGATACGCAGTATTTT	CSASPPDFEDTQYF
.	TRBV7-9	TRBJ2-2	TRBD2	TGTGCCAGCAGCTTCAGCCGGGAGGGCCGTCGGGGGGAGCTGTTTTTT	CASSFSREGRRGELFF
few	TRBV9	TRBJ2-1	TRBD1	TGTGCCAGCAGTGGTGGGGACAGACAGTTCTCCTACAATGAGCAGTTCTTC	CASSGGDRQFSYNEQFF
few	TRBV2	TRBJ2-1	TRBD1	TGTGCCAGGAAACAGGGGTACAATGAGCAGTTCTTC	CARKQGYNEQFF
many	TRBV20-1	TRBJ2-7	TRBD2	TGCAGTGCTAGCCCCGGGGCGGGGGCCTACGAGCAGTACTTC	CSASPGAGAYEQYF
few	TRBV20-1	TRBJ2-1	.	TGCAGTGCTAGAGATATCGGCCAGGCGTCCTACAATGAGCAGTTCTTC	CSARDIGQASYNEQFF
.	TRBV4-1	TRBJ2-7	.	TGCGCCAGCAGCCAAACCCACAGTTTATCCTACGAGCAGTACTTC	CASSQTHSLSYEQYF
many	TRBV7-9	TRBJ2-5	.	TGTGCCAGCAGCTTGGCAATGCAAGAGACCCAGTACTTC	CASSLAMQETQYF